These 8 T cell receptor beta chains share one sample of origin, sequenced in a study of a mutant IDH1 vaccine in newly diagnosed glioma. Time point meaning: week 5, during vaccination. Topical imiquimod accompanied each vaccine dose, which consisted of 300 ug of mutant IDH1 20-mer peptide. Assay used: immunoSEQ multiplex PCR; TCRdb lists only in-frame clones, some missing. Here the sample spans under 30,000 clones, approximately 80% being singletons. The antigens for these receptors are not known. This material consisted of PBMCs, taken from a glioma patient whose treatment included an IDH1 peptide vaccine. The receptor set was obtained from a man aged 40-50 years with glioma.

This clone appeared once. The chain employs TRBV5-1 and TRBJ2-2; 8 bases agree with TRBD2. This CDR3 comprises 15 residues. Unmatched junction bases numbered 4, after V lost 2 bases and J lost 4 bases. The germline gives CDR1 SGHRS, CDR2 YFSETQ. This CDR3 reads CASSLTSGPTGELFF. The CDR3 DNA sequence: TGCGCCAGCAGCTTAACTAGCGGACCCACCGGGGAGCTGTTTTTT.

This clone was found a few times. The chain uses TRBV7-2 and TRBJ1-1; D may be TRBD1 (6 bases). This CDR3 has 13 amino acids. The V end was cut by 2 bases, the J end by 8 bases, with 12 bases between. CDR1 and CDR2 from the germline V gene are SGHTA and FQGNSA. CDR3 DNA sequence: TGTGCCAGCAGCTTACTCCAGGGGAGGGAAGCTTTCTTT. It is translated as CASSLLQGREAFF.

The chain combines TRBV5-6 with TRBJ1-1; D gene unclear. The germline gives CDR1 SGHDT, CDR2 YYEEEE. Trimming removed 2 bases from V and 1 base from J, with 6 bases in between. This CDR3 has 13 amino acids. The CDR3 DNA reads as TGTGCCAGCAGCTTAGAGAGGAACACTGAAGCTTTCTTT. Translation: CASSLERNTEAFF. The entire variable domain, with the rest obtained from reference TRBV5-6 and TRBJ1-1, is as follows: DAGVTQSPTHLIKTRGQQVTLRCSPKSGHDTVSWYQQALGQGPQFIFQYYEEEERQRGNFPDRFSGHQFPNYSSELNVNALLLGDSALYLCASSLERNTEAFFGQGTRLTVV.

The genes are TRBV6-5 and TRBJ1-3; D is possibly TRBD1 (6 bases). Looked up from germline, CDR1 is MNHEY and CDR2 is SVGAGI. The V gene lost 4 bases and the J gene lost 4 bases, with 11 bases spanning the gap. The CDR3 is made up of 14 amino acids. CDR3 in DNA: TGTGCCAGCAGTTTGGGGGGCCCAGGAAACACCATATATTTT. Protein product: CASSLGGPGNTIYF.

The chain employs TRBV10-3 and TRBJ1-5; a possible D gene is TRBD1 (5 bases). Germline CDR1 ENHRY, CDR2 SYGVKD. The CDR3 is made up of 17 amino acids. Trimming removed 5 bases at V and 5 bases at J, with 22 bases between. In DNA, the CDR3 is TGTGCCATCAGTAAAGGGTCGGCGGGGCCGCCCGATCAGCCCCAGCATTTT. Translation: CAISKGSAGPPDQPQHF.

This chain uses TRBV5-4 with TRBJ2-2; 13 bases agree with TRBD2. CDR1 is SGHNT and CDR2 is YYREEE in the germline V gene (reference sequence). Losses at the gene ends were 3 bases for V and 2 bases for J; bases not matched to a gene: 10. The CDR3 runs to 19 residues. CDR3 residues: CASSSGLAGVAGNTGELFF. Here the CDR3 DNA reads TGTGCCAGCAGCTCCGGACTAGCGGGAGTTGCGGGCAACACCGGGGAGCTGTTTTTT.

The chain recombines TRBV27 with TRBJ2-1; D uncertain. The CDR3 sequence is 14 residues long. Deletions cut 3 bases from V and 4 bases from J, with 10 bases between. Germline V gene sequence: CDR1 MNHEY, CDR2 SMNVEV (reference sequence). CDR3 DNA sequence: TGTGCCAGCAGTTTCCTCGACCGTTACAATGAGCAGTTCTTC. It is translated as CASSFLDRYNEQFF.

The J gene is TRBJ2-2, the V gene TRBV11-2; 13 positions match TRBD2. Germline CDR1 and CDR2: SGHAT and FQNNGV. The CDR3 covers 14 residues. The junction had 1 base not matched to a gene; V was cut back by 4 bases and J by 8 bases. The CDR3 spells CASSWGLAGGELFF. For the CDR3, the DNA is TGTGCCAGCAGCTGGGGACTAGCGGGAGGGGAGCTGTTTTTT.